The 28 T cell receptor beta chains given below trace back to one sample, sequenced in a study of T cell changes during pregnancy in multiple sclerosis. Profiling relied on immunoSEQ multiplex PCR, and the TCRdb table lists in-frame clones only, not all of them. This sample has around 73,000 clones, with approximately 92% found just once. Specimen: peripheral blood, collected in the third trimester of pregnancy. Receptor source: a female donor in good health, enrolled as a control in a pregnancy study.

This chain connects TRBV7-3 to TRBJ2-5; 8 bases match TRBD2. The CDR3 has 15 amino acids. The germline V gene encodes CDR1 SGHTA and CDR2 FQGTGA. After removal of 5 bases from V and 5 bases from J, the junction contained 10 bases not matched to a gene. CDR3 coding DNA: TGTGCCAGCAGCCGAAACGCAGGGACTAGGGAGACCCAGTACTTC. Its translation is CASSRNAGTRETQYF.

The chain is built from TRBV19 and TRBJ2-7; TRBD2 matches at 16 bases. Trimming removed 4 bases from V and 2 bases from J; junction bases left unmatched: 2. Germline V gene lookup returns CDR1 LNHDA and CDR2 SQIVND (reference sequence). The CDR3 totals 16 residues. The CDR3 nucleotides are TGTGCCAGTAGTAGGGGACTAGCGGGAGGGCCCTACGAGCAGTACTTC. Its translation is CASSRGLAGGPYEQYF.

The CDR3 DNA follows: TGTGCCAGCAGTCCTCGTCCTGCAGGGAAATGGGACGAGCAGTACTTC. Amino acids: CASSPRPAGKWDEQYF. The V gene is TRBV27, the J gene TRBJ2-7; maybe TRBD1 (5 bases). CDR1 MNHEY and CDR2 SMNVEV come from the germline V gene (reference sequence). This CDR3 region has 16 residues. Trimming shortened V by 5 bases and J by 5 bases, and 22 bases separated the two germline ends.

The chain combines TRBV10-3 with TRBJ2-7, with 10 bases matching TRBD2. The junction had 10 bases not matched to a gene; V was cut back by 2 bases and J by 0 bases. The CDR3 has 18 residues. Germline V gene data show CDR1 as ENHRY and CDR2 as SYGVKD. The CDR3 DNA follows: TGTGCCATCAGTGAGCCGGCCGGGGCTAGCGGGAGCTCCTACGAGCAGTACTTC. Its translation is CAISEPAGASGSSYEQYF.

The chain recombines TRBV6-1 with TRBJ2-7; possible D gene TRBD1, 5 bases. V lost 3 bases to trimming and J lost 4 bases, with 16 bases between them. Looked up from germline, CDR1 is MNHNS and CDR2 is SASEGT. This CDR3 is built from 15 residues. The CDR3 protein is CASSDPFQGLYEQYF. As DNA, the CDR3 is TGTGCCAGCAGTGATCCGTTTCAGGGTCTATACGAGCAGTACTTC.

The chain employs TRBV27 and TRBJ1-5, with D unclear. The V gene's germline CDR1 is MNHEY and CDR2 SMNVEV (reference sequence). The CDR3 is made up of 16 amino acids. Trimming removed 7 bases at V and 5 bases at J, with 21 bases between. CDR3 coding DNA: TGTGCCAGCACCTCCCCCCACCGGGGAAGATATCAGCCCCAGCATTTT. Protein sequence: CASTSPHRGRYQPQHF.

The chain uses TRBV5-1 and TRBJ1-2, with D possibly TRBD1 on 5 matching bases. V lost 1 base and J 5 bases, leaving 12 bases between the germline ends. Looked up from germline, CDR1 is SGHRS and CDR2 is YFSETQ. CDR3 length: 14 amino acids. This chain's CDR3 is CASSLYNRNYGYTF. The CDR3 nucleotides read TGCGCCAGCAGCTTGTATAACAGGAATTATGGCTACACCTTC. Full variable domain (rest looked up from reference TRBV5-1 and TRBJ1-2): KAGVTQTPRYLIKTRGQQVTLSCSPISGHRSVSWYQQTPGQGLQFLFEYFSETQRNKGNFPGRFSGRQFSNSRSEMNVSTLELGDSALYLCASSLYNRNYGYTFGSGTRLTVV.

V gene TRBV7-9 combines with J gene TRBJ1-6; D gene ambiguous. V gave up 4 bases and J gave up 7 bases, with 11 bases separating them. This CDR3 comprises 14 residues. Germline lookup yields CDR1 SEHNR and CDR2 FQNEAQ (reference sequence). The CDR3 bases are TGTGCCAGCAGCTCCTTGACATACAATTCACCCCTCCACTTT. This sequence encodes CASSSLTYNSPLHF.

CDR3 bases: TGTGCCAGCAGCCCCACCGGCGGACTAGCGGGAGCGCGAGGGAATGAGCAGTTCTTC. Translated: CASSPTGGLAGARGNEQFF. The chain carries TRBV7-2 and TRBJ2-1, with 13 nucleotides matching TRBD2. The CDR3 length is 19 residues. Per the germline V gene, CDR1 is SGHTA and CDR2 is FQGNSA. V was clipped by 5 bases and J by 7 bases; unmatched bases: 17.

This clone occurred a few times. The chain recombines TRBV5-4 with TRBJ1-6; unclear D gene. The CDR3 has 14 amino acids. From germline, CDR1 is SGHNT and CDR2 YYREEE (reference sequence). V was pared by 5 bases and J by 6 bases, with 12 bases between. This chain's CDR3 is CASSPSGSNSPLHF. The CDR3 DNA is TGTGCCAGCAGTCCTTCTGGGAGTAATTCACCCCTCCACTTT.

The J gene is TRBJ1-4, the V gene TRBV13, with D possibly being TRBD1 (5 bases). The CDR3 sequence is 15 residues long. Germline values: CDR1 PRHDT, CDR2 FYEKMQ (reference sequence). The ends were cut back, 5 bases at V and 6 bases at J, with 16 bases in the middle. Written as DNA, the CDR3 is TGTGCCAGCAGCGGGACTTGGGGCTCCCATGAAAAACTGTTTTTT. It codes for CASSGTWGSHEKLFF.

This sequence joins TRBV4-2 and TRBJ2-5, with D tentatively TRBD2 (6 bases). Germline loops: CDR1 LGHNA, CDR2 YNFKEQ. The length of the CDR3 is 15 residues. V was shortened by 1 base and J by 5 bases, with 14 bases between the two germline ends. The CDR3 DNA is TGTGCCAGCAGCCAAGGTCCCCGGGACTTGGAGACCCAGTACTTC. Its translation is CASSQGPRDLETQYF.

The V and J genes are TRBV7-9 and TRBJ2-7; 7 positions agree with TRBD1. Germline-derived CDR1 and CDR2 are SEHNR and FQNEAQ (reference sequence). The junction had 23 bases not matched to a gene; V was cut back by 5 bases and J by 4 bases. CDR3 length equals 19 residues. The CDR3: CASSTTTGYRVRTLYEQYF. CDR3 DNA sequence: TGTGCCAGCAGCACAACGACAGGGTACAGGGTGAGAACCCTTTACGAGCAGTACTTC.

The chain links TRBV2 to TRBJ1-2; perhaps TRBD1 as D (6 bases). This CDR3 contains 13 residues. V lost 10 bases, J lost 8 bases, and 20 bases lay in between. Germline V CDR1 and CDR2: SNHLY, FYNNEI. This chain's CDR3 is CATGEGVVGGYTF. The CDR3 DNA is TGTGCCACCGGGGAGGGGGTTGTTGGGGGCTACACCTTC.

The rearrangement uses TRBV9 and TRBJ2-3, with 15 bases aligning to TRBD2. The CDR3 has 18 amino acids. V dropped 4 bases and J dropped 3; count of bases not matched to a gene: 9. Germline V CDR1 and CDR2: SGDLS, YYNGEE. The DNA of the CDR3 is TGTGCCAGCAGCCCCAGGACTAGCGGGAGGGTATCGACAGATACGCAGTATTTT. This encodes CASSPRTSGRVSTDTQYF.

V is TRBV9 and J is TRBJ2-3; a possible D gene is TRBD2 (6 bases). The CDR3 consists of 14 residues. The germline V and J ends were trimmed by 4 bases and 0 bases, with 9 bases remaining between them. Germline-derived CDR1 and CDR2 are SGDLS and YYNGEE. CDR3 in amino acids: CASSPGTSTDTQYF. The CDR3 DNA reads as TGTGCCAGCAGCCCCGGGACTAGCACAGATACGCAGTATTTT.

The chain recombines TRBV4-3 with TRBJ1-3; a weak D match, TRBD1 (6 bases). The CDR3 spans 17 residues. Germline V gene lookup returns CDR1 LGHNA and CDR2 YSLEER. V was pared by 2 bases and J by 1 base, with 15 bases between. The CDR3 spells CASSQRPTGPSGNTIYF. The DNA for the CDR3 is TGCGCCAGCAGCCAACGCCCCACAGGGCCTTCTGGAAACACCATATATTTT.

The J gene is TRBJ1-2, the V gene TRBV6-5; 10 bases map to TRBD1. The V and J ends lost 6 bases and 8 bases, in that order; junction bases with no gene match: 9. This CDR3 region has 14 residues. CDR1 and CDR2 (germline): MNHEY, SVGAGI. CDR3 protein: CASSQTGGAYGYTF. CDR3 DNA: TGTGCCAGCAGCCAGACAGGGGGCGCTTACGGCTACACCTTC.

This chain connects TRBV2 to TRBJ1-5; perhaps TRBD1 as D (6 bases). Germline V gives CDR1 SNHLY, CDR2 FYNNEI. The CDR3 extends over 13 amino acids. V gave up 6 bases and J gave up 6 bases, with 12 bases separating them. The DNA for the CDR3 is TGTGCCAGCAGAAACAGGGTGGGTCAGCCCCAGCATTTT. Translation: CASRNRVGQPQHF.

CDR3 DNA: TGTGCCAGCAGAATCCGAGCAGGGTACTATAATCAGCCCCAGCATTTT. It yields the protein CASRIRAGYYNQPQHF. The chain joins TRBV5-7 to TRBJ1-5, with D perhaps TRBD1 (5 bases). TRBV5-7 is marked as an open reading frame, function uncertain. V lost 5 bases and J 4 bases, leaving 19 bases between the germline ends. This CDR3 is 16 amino acids long.

The chain uses TRBV5-4 and TRBJ1-1; TRBD1 might be the D (6 bases). Between the trimmed V and J ends, which lost 1 base and 5 bases, there was a span of 12 bases. Germline V gene data show CDR1 as SGHNT and CDR2 as YYREEE (reference sequence). The CDR3 runs 14 residues. The CDR3 region has the DNA TGTGCCAGCAGCTTGCTTACAGGGAAGACTGAAGCTTTCTTT. Amino acid sequence: CASSLLTGKTEAFF.

The chain carries TRBV27 and TRBJ1-1, with TRBD1 identical over 9 bases. The germline V gene encodes CDR1 MNHEY and CDR2 SMNVEV (reference sequence). This CDR3 contains 14 residues. With 9 bases clipped from V and 4 bases from J, the junction kept 9 bases outside the gene matches. The CDR3 is CASGGTGKATEAFF. The CDR3 bases are TGTGCCAGTGGGGGGACAGGGAAGGCCACTGAAGCTTTCTTT.

V is TRBV5-6 and J is TRBJ1-2; 9 positions match TRBD1. V lost 2 bases and J lost 5; bases outside the gene matches: 1. CDR1 and CDR2 (germline): SGHDT, YYEEEE. The CDR3 runs 13 residues. The CDR3 coding sequence is TGTGCCAGCAGCTTAGGGACAGGGTATGGCTACACCTTC. It specifies CASSLGTGYGYTF. The full variable domain, with the rest looked up from reference TRBV5-6 and TRBJ1-2, is DAGVTQSPTHLIKTRGQQVTLRCSPKSGHDTVSWYQQALGQGPQFIFQYYEEEERQRGNFPDRFSGHQFPNYSSELNVNALLLGDSALYLCASSLGTGYGYTFGSGTRLTVV.

The chain employs TRBV19 and TRBJ2-7, with 10 bases matching TRBD2. The CDR3 runs 14 residues. J lost 2 bases, V lost 5 bases, and 3 bases had no gene match. Germline CDR1 LNHDA, CDR2 SQIVND (reference sequence). The CDR3 DNA reads as TGTGCCAGTAGTTTCGGACTAGCGGCCTACGAGCAGTACTTC. Translation: CASSFGLAAYEQYF.

In its sample, this clone was seen once. The V call is TRBV28, the J call TRBJ2-1, with 8 bases that match TRBD2. The CDR3 length is 16 residues. Germline trimming cut 4 bases from V and 8 bases from J; bases unmatched to any gene: 13. CDR1 and CDR2 from the germline V gene are MDHEN and SYDVKM. In DNA, the CDR3 is TGTGCCAGCAGTTCCTCCTCAAGCGGGAGTTTCGATGAGCAGTTCTTC. It is translated as CASSSSSSGSFDEQFF.

The V call is TRBV12-5, the J call TRBJ1-1; TRBD1 is a possible D gene (5 bases). V was cut by 3 bases and J by 6 bases, with 8 bases left in between. Germline lookup yields CDR1 LGHNT and CDR2 FRNRAP. The CDR3 extends over 12 amino acids. The CDR3 coding sequence is TGTGCTAGTGGTTTTTGGGGGGCTGAAGCTTTCTTT. Protein product: CASGFWGAEAFF.

This sequence joins TRBV9 and TRBJ2-1, with TRBD2 matching over 8 bases. V shed 6 bases and J 9 bases; nucleotides not matched to a gene: 8. The germline V gene encodes CDR1 SGDLS and CDR2 YYNGEE. The length of the CDR3 is 13 residues. Here the CDR3 reads CASNHRRGAEQFF. Here the CDR3 DNA reads TGTGCCAGCAACCACCGGCGGGGGGCTGAGCAGTTCTTC.

This clone was seen once. The chain joins TRBV19 to TRBJ2-4, with D unclear. The germline V gene encodes CDR1 LNHDA and CDR2 SQIVND (reference sequence). Trimming shortened V by 5 bases and J by 0 bases, and 5 bases separated the two germline ends. This CDR3 has 13 residues. The CDR3 DNA follows: TGTGCCAGTAGTCCCCAAGCCAAAAACATTCAGTACTTC. As protein: CASSPQAKNIQYF.